The 8 T cell receptor beta chains below come from one sample, sequenced in a study of CD8+ T cells in alopecia areata. TCR sequencing used cDNA made by reverse transcription of extracted RNA. The data were produced by immunoSEQ multiplex PCR, yet TCRdb's version contains in-frame clones alone and is incomplete. The sample contains some 240,000 clones, approximately 57% of which appear only once. Documented treatment: oral pan-JAK inhibitor, 5-10 mg twice daily. The starting material was CD4+ T cells sorted from blood, obtained at week 4, from a patient treated with tofacitinib. These receptor sequences come from a human donor with alopecia areata.

The rearrangement links TRBV7-9 to TRBJ2-7, with unresolved D. The V gene lost 1 base and the J gene lost 7 bases, with 11 bases spanning the gap. The CDR3 has 13 residues. The germline CDR1 and CDR2 sequences are SEHNR and FQNEAQ (reference sequence). Written as DNA, the CDR3 is TGTGCCAGCAGCTTAGAAGCGCTGGGGGAGCAGTACTTC. Protein: CASSLEALGEQYF.

A few counts support this clone. This CDR3 reads CASRPTGGENIQYF. CDR3 in DNA: TGTGCCAGCAGACCCACAGGGGGAGAAAACATTCAGTACTTC. The chain links TRBV5-6 to TRBJ2-4; 8 positions match TRBD1. This CDR3 region has 14 residues. The trim removed 5 bases at V and 5 bases at J, leaving 6 bases unmatched. Germline V lookup: CDR1 SGHDT, CDR2 YYEEEE. The full variable domain, completed using reference TRBV5-6 and TRBJ2-4, is DAGVTQSPTHLIKTRGQQVTLRCSPKSGHDTVSWYQQALGQGPQFIFQYYEEEERQRGNFPDRFSGHQFPNYSSELNVNALLLGDSALYLCASRPTGGENIQYFGAGTRLSVL.

In its sample, this clone was seen a few times. The chain is built from TRBV6-5 and TRBJ2-2, with a weak D call TRBD2 (5 bases). Germline V CDR1 and CDR2: MNHEY, SVGAGI. The CDR3 length is 15 residues. Trimming removed 6 bases from V and 6 bases from J, with 17 bases in between. The CDR3 protein is CASRDGLAVPGELFF. The CDR3 bases are TGTGCCAGCAGGGACGGGCTAGCAGTTCCCGGGGAGCTGTTTTTT.

This clone was recorded only once. The J gene is TRBJ2-3, the V gene TRBV9; 11 bases are a match to TRBD2. CDR1 and CDR2 (germline): SGDLS, YYNGEE. The CDR3 extends over 18 amino acids. The V segment lost 0 bases and the J segment 4 bases; nucleotides outside the gene matches: 10. CDR3 region: CASSVAPSGGPRADTQYF. For the CDR3, the DNA is TGTGCCAGCAGCGTAGCGCCTAGCGGGGGGCCTCGAGCAGATACGCAGTATTTT.

This rearrangement joins TRBV15 to TRBJ2-3; tentative D call: TRBD1 (6 bases). Trimming removed 6 bases from V and 3 bases from J, with 10 bases in between. CDR1 and CDR2 from the germline V gene are LNHNV and YYDKDF (reference sequence). The length of the CDR3 is 13 residues. CDR3: CATRDRRTDTQYF. CDR3 coding DNA: TGTGCCACCAGGGACAGAAGAACAGATACGCAGTATTTT.

The chain employs TRBV7-2 and TRBJ1-2, with D unclear. The germline CDR1 and CDR2 sequences are SGHTA and FQGNSA. Trimming left V 5 bases short and J 7 bases short, with 14 bases between. The CDR3 runs 13 residues. CDR3 loop: CASSPNPASGYTF. Here the CDR3 DNA reads TGTGCCAGCAGCCCGAACCCTGCATCTGGCTACACCTTC. Full variable domain (outside the CDR3, taken from reference TRBV7-2 and TRBJ1-2): GAGVSQSPSNKVTEKGKDVELRCDPISGHTALYWYRQSLGQGLEFLIYFQGNSAPDKSGLPSDRFSAERTGGSVSTLTIQRTQQEDSAVYLCASSPNPASGYTFGSGTRLTVV.

The chain employs TRBV5-1 and TRBJ1-1; no clear D. V dropped 2 bases and J dropped 1 base, with 9 bases sitting between them. The CDR3 has 14 amino acids. Per the germline V gene, CDR1 is SGHRS and CDR2 is YFSETQ. CDR3 DNA: TGCGCCAGCAGCTTTGAACCGGCGAACACTGAAGCTTTCTTT. Protein sequence: CASSFEPANTEAFF.

This clone appeared a few times. V gene TRBV5-1 combines with J gene TRBJ2-6; unclear D gene. The germline V gene has CDR1 SGHRS and CDR2 YFSETQ. V lost 7 bases to trimming and J lost 0 bases, with 2 bases between them. The CDR3 is 12 residues long. The DNA for the CDR3 is TGCGCCAGCGACTCTGGGGCCAACGTCCTGACTTTC. It encodes CASDSGANVLTF.